The rows below give T cell receptor beta chains drawn from one sample of a study of blood T cells in healthy people across ages. TCRdb re-analysed the 5' RACE reads in MiXCR, keeping a single row per CDR3 protein. The sample records over a million distinct CDR3 sequences, less than 50% being singletons. The sample was blood. These receptors all come from a woman aged 55-70 years in good health. CDR3s include the opening cysteine and the closing phenylalanine or tryptophan. The D gene is left open where the match is weak.

d_gene: TRBD1
v_gene: TRBV20-1
CDR3aa: CSARGGTVYNQPQHF

d_gene: TRBD2
v_gene: TRBV2
CDR3aa: CASKTSGRYEQYF

d_gene: TRBD1
v_gene: TRBV20-1
CDR3aa: CSAREVPGLRQGVPYEQYF

d_gene: TRBD2
v_gene: TRBV20-1
CDR3aa: CSASGLAGAYEQYF

d_gene: TRBD2
v_gene: TRBV20-1
CDR3aa: CSARGLAADTQYF

d_gene: TRBD2
v_gene: TRBV11-2
CDR3aa: CASSSSTSGRGETQYF

d_gene: NA
v_gene: TRBV27
CDR3aa: CASSFSPAYEQYF

d_gene: NA
v_gene: TRBV6-1
CDR3aa: CASSRDTTDTQYF

d_gene: NA
v_gene: TRBV20-1
CDR3aa: CNARDLDSSYEQYF

d_gene: TRBD2
v_gene: TRBV29-1
CDR3aa: CSVAGGALAKNIQYF

d_gene: NA
v_gene: TRBV28
CDR3aa: CASTPGAGTEAFF

d_gene: NA
v_gene: TRBV11-2
CDR3aa: CASSLPSGQETQYF

d_gene: NA
v_gene: TRBV19
CDR3aa: CATSTFGHFGEQYF

d_gene: NA
v_gene: TRBV9
CDR3aa: CASSVGGVMSEQYF

d_gene: NA
v_gene: TRBV6-4
CDR3aa: CASSGTGFKEEQFF

d_gene: TRBD2
v_gene: TRBV12-3/TRBV12-4
CDR3aa: CASTVGGRSSAFEQYF

d_gene: TRBD1
v_gene: TRBV2
CDR3aa: CASSIDREGSPLHF

d_gene: TRBD2
v_gene: TRBV4-1
CDR3aa: CASSQEGRASGDLSYEQYF

d_gene: NA
v_gene: TRBV7-9
CDR3aa: CASSFDGMNTEAFF

d_gene: NA
v_gene: TRBV20-1
CDR3aa: CSAEYGRQGSEKLFF

d_gene: TRBD2
v_gene: TRBV7-9
CDR3aa: CASSLLLAGVRETQYF

d_gene: TRBD1
v_gene: TRBV28
CDR3aa: CASSSYRQGIYEQYF

d_gene: NA
v_gene: TRBV7-9
CDR3aa: CASSYADVAQYF

d_gene: NA
v_gene: TRBV28
CDR3aa: CASSRFTYNEQFF

d_gene: TRBD1
v_gene: TRBV20-1
CDR3aa: CSARGFGRGISGTNEKLFF

d_gene: NA
v_gene: TRBV7-8
CDR3aa: CASSSRDWGPYEQYF

d_gene: TRBD2
v_gene: TRBV3-1
CDR3aa: CASSQDPIAGQFF

d_gene: TRBD2
v_gene: TRBV20-1
CDR3aa: CSASPLAGVGDTQYF

d_gene: NA
v_gene: TRBV7-9
CDR3aa: CASSRGGGGYYEQYF